This TCR beta chain was documented in a study of early T cells in non-severe SARS-CoV-2 infection (dated by TCRdb to the early 2020s). About the full investigation: Because TCR sequencing was done on bulk RNA from unsorted whole blood, the alpha and beta chains could not be paired. What the authors observed across the whole study: Matching against VDJdb was skewed toward anti-spike CD8 responses, likely underestimated virus-specific expansions, and missed private and CD4 specificities.

A case-control design nested within a healthcare worker cohort in London, UK, was used, with weekly nasopharyngeal swab PCR tests and blood sampling performed. Healthcare workers were recruited between 23 and 31 March 2020, during the week of the UK lockdown, and were followed weekly for up to roughly 16 weeks. Looking up the germline V gene yields CDR1 SGHDT and CDR2 YYEEEE. The junction shows trimming of 5 bases on V and 4 bases on J, and the gene matches do not reach 11 bases of it. The CDR3 goes from the cysteine to the phenylalanine over 15 residues. Only CDR3 DNA remains: 45 bases, in frame from the first base. This clonotype was observed at least ten times. Its antigen target is currently unknown. The record has no base qualities; no much larger clone is one base away. The library was prepared using 5' RACE. Reads for this sample came from a NextSeq 500. Unique molecular identifiers were attached to individual cDNA molecules in the TCR library protocol so that sequencing error and PCR bias could be corrected. Sequencing covered both TCR alpha and beta chains, and within each sample the abundances of alpha and beta sequences were tightly co-correlated. The paper's data handling went like this. V gene, J gene and CDR3 annotation of TCR sequences was performed with Decombinator V4. TCRs were defined as expanded if a significant change between any two time points was detected under a Poisson model with p below 0.0001. Abundances of TCRs were expressed as counts per million after normalisation to the total number of TCRs sequenced in each sample. MAIT TCRs were defined by TRAV1-2 paired with TRAJ12, TRAJ20 or TRAJ33, and iNKT TCRs by TRAV10 paired with TRAJ18. VDJdb, accessed 1 November 2021, was searched for CMV, EBV and SARS-CoV-2 annotated TCRs, with TCRs annotated for multiple antigens excluded. Starting from the raw public reads, TCRdb applied fastp trimming at Q25, assembled clones with MiXCR and retained in-frame beta chains. Every distinct CDR3 protein forms one entry, paired with its most common genes and DNA. The V and J calls were determined by TCRdb, not by the authors. The sample table records about 69,000 distinct CDR3 sequences; about 10% of these occur just once. Roughly 5.7% of the sample lies in the top ten.

The rearrangement combines TRBV5-6 with TRBJ1-2; 7 bases in the junction line up with TRBD1. The receptor was isolated from an adult who was a healthcare worker with PCR-confirmed SARS-CoV-2 infection or an uninfected control (not recorded which). The sample was whole blood, taken at baseline. The CDR3 region has the sequence CASRSGTAGFYGYTF. The DNA sequence is as follows: TGTGCCAGCAGATCTGGGACAGCAGGTTTCTATGGCTACACCTTC.